This T cell receptor (beta chain) was identified during a study of identifying expanded T cells in peripheral blood. In this sample, this clone turned up a few times. The sample carries other DNA sequences with the same CDR3. Collection occurred without any documented infections or immune events in donors. The data were produced by immunoSEQ multiplex PCR, yet TCRdb's version contains in-frame clones alone and is incomplete. The sample includes approximately 86,000 clones, approximately 81% of them seen just once. V lost 6 bases and J lost 1, with 9 bases in between. Germline CDR1 and CDR2: MRHNA and SNTAGT. The CDR3 loop spans 13 amino acids.

The specimen sequenced was blood. This chain connects TRBV6-4 to TRBJ1-1; weak D call: TRBD1 (5 bases). The clonotype was recovered from a person aged 18 to 70 in good health. The CDR3 DNA sequence: TGTGCCAGCAGGGACACCCCGAACACTGAAGCTTTCTTT. Its protein is CASRDTPNTEAFF.